This entry lists 6 T cell receptor beta chains sequenced from one sample in a study of T cells in localized non-small cell lung cancer. Only in-frame clones appear in the TCRdb table, and some are missing; sequencing was by immunoSEQ multiplex PCR. The repertoire holds around 25,000 clones, under 95% seen once, with around 15% in the top ten. The specimen comprised peripheral blood, sampled before any cancer treatment. The source of these receptors is a man between 35 and 75 years old with stage III squamous cell lung carcinoma.

This clone is labeled as medium-sized. The chain has TRBV4-2 and TRBJ2-7; D is uncertain. Germline V gene sequence: CDR1 LGHNA, CDR2 YNFKEQ. The CDR3 is made up of 12 amino acids. The germline V and J ends were trimmed by 3 bases and 2 bases, with 5 bases remaining between them. CDR3 in DNA: TGTGCCAGCAGCCAGGTTCCCTACGAGCAGTACTTC. Amino acids: CASSQVPYEQYF.

V is TRBV28 and J is TRBJ2-2; 8 bases match TRBD2. V shed 5 bases and J 8 bases; nucleotides not matched to a gene: 4. This CDR3 has 13 residues. CDR1 and CDR2 (germline): MDHEN, SYDVKM. DNA for the CDR3: TGTGCCAGCAGTCCCGGCGGGAGGGGGGAGCTGTTTTTT. It codes for CASSPGGRGELFF.

The count of this clone is one. CDR3 amino acids: CASSEKGADTGELFF. CDR3 sequence (DNA): TGTGCCAGCAGTGAAAAAGGGGCGGACACCGGGGAGCTGTTTTTT. V is TRBV6-1 and J is TRBJ2-2; tentatively, D is TRBD1 (5 bases). The CDR3 loop spans 15 amino acids. Trimming pared 2 bases from V and 3 bases from J, leaving 10 bases between. The germline V gene encodes CDR1 MNHNS and CDR2 SASEGT.

The chain has TRBV7-2 and TRBJ2-7; D is possibly TRBD2 (6 bases). Trimming cost V 4 bases and J 6 bases, with 7 bases left between them. Germline CDR1 and CDR2: SGHTA and FQGNSA. The CDR3 totals 11 residues. The CDR3: CASSWDFEQYF. CDR3 DNA: TGTGCCAGCAGCTGGGACTTCGAGCAGTACTTC.

The chain links TRBV27 to TRBJ1-5; 9 nucleotides match TRBD1. This CDR3 comprises 14 residues. The J segment lost 7 bases and the V segment lost 8 bases, leaving 9 bases of the junction unmatched. Germline V gene sequence: CDR1 MNHEY, CDR2 SMNVEV (reference sequence). The CDR3: CASSRGTGRQPQHF. The CDR3 coding sequence is TGTGCCAGCTCGCGTGGGACAGGGCGGCAGCCCCAGCATTTT.

This chain joins TRBV9 and TRBJ2-2; possibly TRBD2 for D (5 bases). Trimming removed 6 bases at V and 6 bases at J, with 9 bases between. The CDR3 covers 12 residues. Germline V gives CDR1 SGDLS, CDR2 YYNGEE. The CDR3 DNA is TGTGCCAGCACTAGCAAATCCGGGGAGCTGTTTTTT. Translating gives CASTSKSGELFF.